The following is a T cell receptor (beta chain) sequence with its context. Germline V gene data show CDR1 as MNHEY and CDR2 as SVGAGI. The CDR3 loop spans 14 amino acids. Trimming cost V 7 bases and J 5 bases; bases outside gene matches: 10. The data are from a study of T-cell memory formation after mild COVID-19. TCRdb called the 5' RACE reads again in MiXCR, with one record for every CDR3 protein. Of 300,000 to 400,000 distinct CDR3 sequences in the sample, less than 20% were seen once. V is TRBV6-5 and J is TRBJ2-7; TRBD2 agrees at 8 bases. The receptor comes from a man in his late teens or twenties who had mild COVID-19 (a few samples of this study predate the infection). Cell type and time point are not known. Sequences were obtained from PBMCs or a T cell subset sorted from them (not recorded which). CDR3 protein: CASTQAGAAHEQYF. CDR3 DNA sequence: TGTGCCAGCACGCAAGCGGGGGCGGCTCACGAGCAGTACTTC.